This T cell receptor beta chain was recorded in a study of cytomegalovirus exposure and HLA in healthy donors. Only a few counts were recorded for this clone. Other nucleotide sequences from this sample produce the same CDR3. The CDR3 has 13 amino acids. The germline V and J ends were trimmed by 1 base and 13 bases, with 19 bases remaining between them. The germline CDR1 and CDR2 sequences are GTSNPN and SVGIG (reference sequence). This PCR relied on a set of 60 Vbeta primers and 13 Jbeta primers. TCRdb's copy holds only in-frame clones and misses some; the assay was immunoSEQ multiplex PCR. The sample lists more than 95,000 clones; almost 80% were seen once.

Source material: PBMCs. This chain joins TRBV30 and TRBJ1-2, with D perhaps TRBD1 (6 bases). This receptor was obtained from a man in his 60s in good health and CMV-seropositive. The chain's CDR3 is CAWSGDRRAPSTF. As DNA, the CDR3 is TGTGCCTGGAGTGGTGACAGGCGCGCCCCTAGCACCTTC.